The 18 T cell receptor beta chains presented below share a single source sample, sequenced in a study of Ad26.COV2.S vaccination and SARS-CoV-2 variants. Indicated treatment: around 19 received Ad26.COV2.S at low or high dose, single or two shots; roughly five received placebo; per-sample allocation not given. On day 63 after the first injection, vaccine and placebo recipients gave samples. Assay used: immunoSEQ multiplex PCR; TCRdb lists only in-frame clones, some missing. The table shows 300,000 to 500,000 clones, with 75% to 90% occurring only once. The sequences come from peripheral blood, collected in a trial of Ad26.COV2.S vaccine versus placebo. The source is a person between 18 and 59 years old who received the Ad26.COV2.S COVID-19 vaccine or a placebo.

The J gene is TRBJ2-4, the V gene TRBV4-1, with D perhaps TRBD1 (6 bases). This CDR3 has 17 amino acids. The V gene's germline CDR1 is MGHRA and CDR2 YSYEKL. V was pared by 0 bases and J by 3 bases, with 15 bases between. The CDR3, as DNA: TGCGCCAGCAGCCAAGAACCGATAGGGGGATACAAAAACATTCAGTACTTC. This encodes CASSQEPIGGYKNIQYF.

This clone was observed a single time. This chain connects TRBV2 to TRBJ1-4; maybe TRBD1 (5 bases). The germline gives CDR1 SNHLY, CDR2 FYNNEI. The CDR3 is 17 amino acids. With 8 bases removed from V and 0 bases from J, the gap between germline ends came to 19 bases. CDR3 region: CASSTAREEATNEKLFF. CDR3 bases: TGTGCCAGCTCGACCGCCAGGGAGGAAGCAACTAATGAAAAACTGTTTTTT.

The rearrangement links TRBV5-1 to TRBJ2-1; tentative D call: TRBD1 (5 bases). In germline, CDR1 is SGHRS, CDR2 YFSETQ. The CDR3 runs 15 residues. Trimming removed 7 bases at V and 1 base at J, with 15 bases between. CDR3 region: CASCHERQSYNEQFF. The CDR3 nucleotides are TGCGCCAGCTGCCATGAGAGACAGTCCTACAATGAGCAGTTCTTC.

This clone has a handful of counts. The rearrangement joins TRBV3-1 (or the pseudogene TRBV3-2) to TRBJ1-6; perhaps TRBD1 as D (6 bases). The V and J ends lost 5 bases and 9 bases respectively, with 17 bases between them. The CDR3 is 15 residues long. In germline, CDR1 is LGHDT, CDR2 YNNKEL (reference sequence). The CDR3 region has the DNA TGTGCCAGCAGCACGGGTGCCCAGGGGACTTCACCCCTCCACTTT. Translation gives CASSTGAQGTSPLHF.

The chain carries TRBV29-1 and TRBJ2-2, with D perhaps TRBD2 (6 bases). Germline values: CDR1 SQVTM, CDR2 ANQGSEA. CDR3 length equals 12 residues. Trimming pared 7 bases from V and 6 bases from J, leaving 12 bases between. CDR3 amino acids: CSGRWGAGELFF. DNA of the CDR3: TGCAGCGGACGGTGGGGGGCCGGGGAGCTGTTTTTT.

J is TRBJ1-2 and V is TRBV20-1, with D uncertain. The CDR3 is 10 residues long. V was clipped by 5 bases and J by 8 bases, with 9 bases between them. In germline, CDR1 is DFQATT, CDR2 SNEGSKA (reference sequence). CDR3 in DNA: TGCAGTGCTCTGGCCGGGGGCTACACCTTC. Its protein is CSALAGGYTF.

V usage is TRBV11-2 and J usage is TRBJ1-1, with TRBD1 as a possible D gene (6 bases). Trimming removed 5 bases at V and 1 base at J, with 11 bases between. The germline gives CDR1 SGHAT, CDR2 FQNNGV. The CDR3 totals 14 residues. The CDR3 DNA is TGTGCCAGCAGCCCCCAGGGGCCGAACACTGAAGCTTTCTTT. Its translation: CASSPQGPNTEAFF. Filled out from reference TRBV11-2 and TRBJ1-1, the complete variable domain reads EAGVAQSPRYKIIEKRQSVAFWCNPISGHATLYWYQQILGQGPKLLIQFQNNGVVDDSQLPKDRFSAERLKGVDSTLKIQPAKLEDSAVYLCASSPQGPNTEAFFGQGTRLTVV.

This sequence joins TRBV12-3 or TRBV12-4 and TRBJ1-1, with D possibly matching TRBD1 (5 bases). The CDR3 sequence is 13 residues long. Trimming left V 1 base short and J 6 bases short, with 9 bases between. Here the CDR3 reads CASSLGGTPEAFF. The CDR3, as DNA: TGTGCCAGCAGTTTAGGAGGGACGCCTGAAGCTTTCTTT.

To note about this clone: Other DNA sequences within the sample encode an identical CDR3. This chain joins TRBV18 and TRBJ1-2; 10 bases line up with TRBD1. V lost 3 bases, J lost 2 bases, and 3 bases stayed unmatched. This CDR3 spans 15 amino acids. Germline loops: CDR1 KGHSH, CDR2 LQKENI. Here the CDR3 DNA reads TGTGCCAGCTCACCCCCGGGACAGGGGAACTATGGCTACACCTTC. This encodes CASSPPGQGNYGYTF.

The CDR3, as DNA: TGTGCCAGCTCACCGGGGGACAGGGGGCGCGGAGAGACCCAGTACTTC. This sequence encodes CASSPGDRGRGETQYF. The chain carries TRBV18 and TRBJ2-5; 12 bases are shared with TRBD1. The J segment lost 4 bases and the V segment lost 3 bases, leaving 6 bases of the junction unmatched. CDR3 length equals 16 residues. CDR1 is KGHSH and CDR2 is LQKENI in the germline V gene.

In its sample, this clone was seen once. The J gene is TRBJ1-1, the V gene TRBV25-1; D unclear. V was shortened by 11 bases and J by 0 bases, with 16 bases between the two germline ends. Germline CDR1 is MGHDK and CDR2 is SYGVNS. The CDR3 runs to 14 residues. CDR3 amino acids: CARDPGYMNTEAFF. The DNA of the CDR3 is TGTGCCCGCGATCCGGGCTACATGAACACTGAAGCTTTCTTT.

The chain combines TRBV5-4 with TRBJ2-3; 7 nucleotides line up with TRBD2. Trimming removed 0 bases from V and 4 bases from J; junction bases left unmatched: 11. The CDR3 runs to 17 residues. CDR1 SGHNT and CDR2 YYREEE come from the germline V gene (reference sequence). The CDR3 protein is CASSLGGGKGLADTQYF. The CDR3 DNA reads TGTGCCAGCAGCTTGGGGGGGGGAAAAGGGCTAGCAGATACGCAGTATTTT.

This clone was observed many times. The chain uses TRBV19 and TRBJ2-4; no definite D call. In germline, CDR1 is LNHDA, CDR2 SQIVND (reference sequence). V lost 3 bases to trimming and J lost 9 bases, with 9 bases between them. The CDR3 loop spans 12 amino acids. Here the CDR3 DNA reads TGTGCCAGTAGTATCAATAAGGGCATTCAGTACTTC. It yields the protein CASSINKGIQYF.

The chain links TRBV27 to TRBJ2-1; D is ambiguous. The CDR3 length is 14 residues. The germline V gene encodes CDR1 MNHEY and CDR2 SMNVEV (reference sequence). V lost 7 bases, J lost 8 bases, and 18 bases lay in between. The CDR3 sequence: CASNHGGRDYEQFF. The CDR3 DNA follows: TGTGCCAGCAACCATGGCGGTAGGGATTATGAGCAGTTCTTC.

The chain carries TRBV5-1 and TRBJ2-7; D is perhaps TRBD1 (5 bases). CDR3 size: 16 residues. CDR1 is SGHRS, CDR2 YFSETQ, per germline. V was pared by 0 bases and J by 0 bases, with 13 bases between. CDR3 amino acids: CASSLVGQMSSYEQYF. CDR3 DNA: TGCGCCAGCAGCTTGGTTGGACAAATGAGCTCCTACGAGCAGTACTTC. Filled out from reference TRBV5-1 and TRBJ2-7, the complete variable domain reads KAGVTQTPRYLIKTRGQQVTLSCSPISGHRSVSWYQQTPGQGLQFLFEYFSETQRNKGNFPGRFSGRQFSNSRSEMNVSTLELGDSALYLCASSLVGQMSSYEQYFGPGTRLTVT.

The chain uses TRBV29-1 and TRBJ1-2, with D hard to call. V was pared by 6 bases and J by 5 bases, with 7 bases between. The germline V gene has CDR1 SQVTM and CDR2 ANQGSEA. The CDR3 contains 10 residues. The CDR3 DNA reads as TGCAGCGTCCAGGATTATGGCTACACCTTC. Translated, it gives CSVQDYGYTF.

This clone was counted a single time. The chain couples TRBV15 to TRBJ1-5, with D uncertain. The CDR3 spans 16 residues. Germline loops: CDR1 LNHNV, CDR2 YYDKDF (reference sequence). Trimming took 1 base from V and 0 from J, leaving 10 bases between them. CDR3 in DNA: TGTGCCACCAGCAGAGGGGGAGGTGGTAGCAATCAGCCCCAGCATTTT. Translated: CATSRGGGGSNQPQHF.

The chain carries TRBV12-3 or TRBV12-4 and TRBJ2-2; weak D call: TRBD2 (5 bases). With 2 bases removed from V and 4 bases from J, the gap between germline ends came to 5 bases. This CDR3 contains 13 residues. In nucleotides, the CDR3 is TGTGCCAGCAGTTTACGGGGCACCGGGGAGCTGTTTTTT. The encoded protein is CASSLRGTGELFF.